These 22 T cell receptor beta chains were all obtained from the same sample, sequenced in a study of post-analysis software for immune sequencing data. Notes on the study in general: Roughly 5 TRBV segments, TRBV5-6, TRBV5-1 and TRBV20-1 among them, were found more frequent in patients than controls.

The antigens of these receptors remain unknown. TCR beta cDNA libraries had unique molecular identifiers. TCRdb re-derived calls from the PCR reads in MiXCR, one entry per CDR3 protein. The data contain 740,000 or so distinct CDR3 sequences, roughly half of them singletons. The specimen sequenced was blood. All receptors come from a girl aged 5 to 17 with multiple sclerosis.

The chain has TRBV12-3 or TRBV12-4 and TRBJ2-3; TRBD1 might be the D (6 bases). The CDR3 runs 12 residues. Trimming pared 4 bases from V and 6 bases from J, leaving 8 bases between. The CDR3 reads CASSYREDTQYF. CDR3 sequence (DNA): TGTGCCAGCAGTTACAGGGAGGATACGCAGTATTTT.

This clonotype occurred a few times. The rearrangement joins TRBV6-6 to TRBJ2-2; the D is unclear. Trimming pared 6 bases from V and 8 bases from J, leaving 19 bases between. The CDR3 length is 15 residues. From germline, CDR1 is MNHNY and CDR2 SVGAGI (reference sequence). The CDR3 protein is CASRKVDIWPGELFF. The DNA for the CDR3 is TGTGCCAGCAGAAAAGTTGACATCTGGCCGGGGGAGCTGTTTTTT.

CDR3 DNA: TGTGCCATCAGTGATGTACTAGCGACCTACGAGCAGTACTTC. Translating it yields CAISDVLATYEQYF. V is TRBV10-3 and J is TRBJ2-7, with 7 bases aligning to TRBD2. Germline CDR1 reads ENHRY; CDR2 reads SYGVKD. The CDR3 runs 14 residues. V shed 3 bases, J shed 2 bases, and the junction held 4 bases outside the gene matches.

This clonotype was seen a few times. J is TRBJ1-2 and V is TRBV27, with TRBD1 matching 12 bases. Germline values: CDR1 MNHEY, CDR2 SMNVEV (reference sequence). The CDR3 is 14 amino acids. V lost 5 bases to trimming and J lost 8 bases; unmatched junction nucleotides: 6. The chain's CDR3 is CASSPGTGGGGYTF. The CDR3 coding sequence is TGTGCCAGCAGTCCCGGGACAGGGGGCGGCGGCTACACCTTC.

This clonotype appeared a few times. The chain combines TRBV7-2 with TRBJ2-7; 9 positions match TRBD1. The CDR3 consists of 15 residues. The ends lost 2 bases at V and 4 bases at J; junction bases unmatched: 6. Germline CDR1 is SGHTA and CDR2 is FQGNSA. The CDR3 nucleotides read TGTGCCAGCAGCTTACTCGGGACAGGGCCATACGAGCAGTACTTC. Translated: CASSLLGTGPYEQYF.

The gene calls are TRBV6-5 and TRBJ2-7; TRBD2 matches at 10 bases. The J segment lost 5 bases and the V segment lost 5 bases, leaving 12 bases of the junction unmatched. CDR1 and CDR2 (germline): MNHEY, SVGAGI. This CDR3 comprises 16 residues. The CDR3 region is CASSPRPGLACHEQYF. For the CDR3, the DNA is TGTGCCAGCAGTCCAAGACCGGGACTAGCGTGCCACGAGCAGTACTTC.

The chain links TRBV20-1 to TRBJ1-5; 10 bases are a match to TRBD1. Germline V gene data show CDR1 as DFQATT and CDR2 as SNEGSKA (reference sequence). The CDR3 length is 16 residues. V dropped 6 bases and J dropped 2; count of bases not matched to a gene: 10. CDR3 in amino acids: CSADQDRGFGNQPQHF. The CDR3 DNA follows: TGCAGTGCCGACCAGGACAGGGGGTTTGGCAATCAGCCCCAGCATTTT.

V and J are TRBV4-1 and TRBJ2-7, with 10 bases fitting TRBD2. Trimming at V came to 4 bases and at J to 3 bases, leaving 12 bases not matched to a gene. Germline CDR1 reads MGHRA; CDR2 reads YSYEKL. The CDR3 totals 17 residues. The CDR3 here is CASSLDPLAGIGYEQYF. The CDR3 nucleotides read TGCGCCAGCAGCCTAGACCCACTAGCGGGAATCGGCTACGAGCAGTACTTC.

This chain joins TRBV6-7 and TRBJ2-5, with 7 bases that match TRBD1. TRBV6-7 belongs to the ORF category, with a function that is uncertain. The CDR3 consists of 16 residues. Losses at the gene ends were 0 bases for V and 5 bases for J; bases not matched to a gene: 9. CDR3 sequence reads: CASSYSSSGGLETQYF. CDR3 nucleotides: TGTGCCAGCAGTTACTCGAGTTCAGGGGGTCTTGAGACCCAGTACTTC.

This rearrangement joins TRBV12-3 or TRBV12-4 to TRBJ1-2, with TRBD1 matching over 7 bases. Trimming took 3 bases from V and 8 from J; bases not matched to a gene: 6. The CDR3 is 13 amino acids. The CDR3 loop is CASSFHQGDGYTF. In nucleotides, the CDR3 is TGTGCCAGCAGTTTTCATCAGGGGGACGGCTACACCTTC.

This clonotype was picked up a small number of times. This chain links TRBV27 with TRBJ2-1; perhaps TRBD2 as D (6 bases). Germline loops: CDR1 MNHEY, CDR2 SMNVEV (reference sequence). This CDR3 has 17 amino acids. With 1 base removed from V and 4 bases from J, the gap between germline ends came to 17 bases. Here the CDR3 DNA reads TGTGCCAGCAGTTTATTCACTAGCCCTCTAATATACAATGAGCAGTTCTTC. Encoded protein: CASSLFTSPLIYNEQFF.

The CDR3 is CSARERSSGSSYNEQFF. The CDR3 coding sequence is TGCAGTGCTAGAGAGCGATCTAGCGGGAGCTCCTACAATGAGCAGTTCTTC. The V and J genes are TRBV20-1 and TRBJ2-1, with 10 positions matching TRBD2. CDR1 DFQATT and CDR2 SNEGSKA come from the germline V gene (reference sequence). The CDR3 totals 17 residues. The J segment lost 0 bases and the V segment lost 0 bases, leaving 5 bases of the junction unmatched.

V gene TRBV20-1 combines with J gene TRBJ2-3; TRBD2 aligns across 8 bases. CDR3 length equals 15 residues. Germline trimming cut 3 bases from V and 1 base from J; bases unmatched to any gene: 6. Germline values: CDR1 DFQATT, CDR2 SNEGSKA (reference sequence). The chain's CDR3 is CSASQRGWGTDTQYF. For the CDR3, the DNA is TGCAGTGCTAGTCAGCGGGGGTGGGGCACAGATACGCAGTATTTT.

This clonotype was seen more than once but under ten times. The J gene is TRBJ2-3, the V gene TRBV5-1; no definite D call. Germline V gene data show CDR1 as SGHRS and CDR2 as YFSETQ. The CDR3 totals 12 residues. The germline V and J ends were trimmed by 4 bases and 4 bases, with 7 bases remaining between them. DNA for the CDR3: TGCGCCAGCAGCATCCCTCCAGATACGCAGTATTTT. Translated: CASSIPPDTQYF.

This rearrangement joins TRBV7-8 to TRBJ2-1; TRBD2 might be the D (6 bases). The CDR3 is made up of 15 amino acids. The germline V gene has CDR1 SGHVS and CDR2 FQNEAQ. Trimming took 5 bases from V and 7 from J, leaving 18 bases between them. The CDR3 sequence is CASSLRRAMVNEQFF. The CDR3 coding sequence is TGTGCCAGCAGCCTCCGGAGGGCCATGGTTAATGAGCAGTTCTTC.

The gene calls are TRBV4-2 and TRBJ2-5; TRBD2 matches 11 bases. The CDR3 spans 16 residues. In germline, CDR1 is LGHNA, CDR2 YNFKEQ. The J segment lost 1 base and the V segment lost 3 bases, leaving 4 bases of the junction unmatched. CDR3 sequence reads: CASSQAGTSGQETQYF. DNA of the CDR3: TGTGCCAGCAGCCAGGCTGGGACTAGCGGCCAAGAGACCCAGTACTTC.

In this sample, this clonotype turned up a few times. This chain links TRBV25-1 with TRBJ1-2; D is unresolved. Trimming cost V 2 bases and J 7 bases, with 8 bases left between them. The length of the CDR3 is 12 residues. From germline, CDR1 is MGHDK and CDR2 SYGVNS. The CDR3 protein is CASSELLGGYTF. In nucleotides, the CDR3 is TGTGCCAGCAGTGAACTGCTGGGTGGCTACACCTTC.

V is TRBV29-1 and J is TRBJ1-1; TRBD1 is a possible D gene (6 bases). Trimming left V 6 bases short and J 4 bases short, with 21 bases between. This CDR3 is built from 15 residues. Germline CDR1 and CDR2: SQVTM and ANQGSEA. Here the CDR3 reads CSVERPTGKGTEAFF. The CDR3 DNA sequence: TGCAGCGTCGAGAGGCCTACAGGGAAGGGCACTGAAGCTTTCTTT. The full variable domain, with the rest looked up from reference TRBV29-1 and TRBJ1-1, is SAVISQKPSRDICQRGTSLTIQCQVDSQVTMMFWYRQQPGQSLTLIATANQGSEATYESGFVIDKFPISRPNLTFSTLTVSNMSPEDSSIYLCSVERPTGKGTEAFFGQGTRLTVV.

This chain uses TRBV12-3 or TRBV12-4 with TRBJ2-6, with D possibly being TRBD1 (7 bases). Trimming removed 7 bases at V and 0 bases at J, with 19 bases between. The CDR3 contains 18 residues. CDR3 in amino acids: CASTSWGGTASGANVLTF. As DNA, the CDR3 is TGTGCCAGCACCTCATGGGGCGGGACAGCCTCTGGGGCCAACGTCCTGACTTTC.

CDR3 protein: CASSYSRTGVTEAFF. The CDR3 bases are TGTGCCAGCAGTTACTCTCGGACAGGGGTAACTGAAGCTTTCTTT. V is TRBV6-5 and J is TRBJ1-1; 9 positions match TRBD1. Germline loops: CDR1 MNHEY, CDR2 SVGAGI. The CDR3 sequence is 15 residues long. The V and J ends lost 0 bases and 5 bases, in that order; junction bases with no gene match: 4.

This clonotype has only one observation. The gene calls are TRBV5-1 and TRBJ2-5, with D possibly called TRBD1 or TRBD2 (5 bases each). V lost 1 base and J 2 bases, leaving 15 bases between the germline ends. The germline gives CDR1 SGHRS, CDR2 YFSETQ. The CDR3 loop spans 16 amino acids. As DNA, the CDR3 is TGCGCCAGCAGCTTGAGTATAGTTTGGGGGCAAGAGACCCAGTACTTC. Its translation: CASSLSIVWGQETQYF.

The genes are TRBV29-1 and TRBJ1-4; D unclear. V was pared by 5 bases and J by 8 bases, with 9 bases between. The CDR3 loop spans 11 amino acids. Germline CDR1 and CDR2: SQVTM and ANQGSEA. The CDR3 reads CSVLGGEKLFF. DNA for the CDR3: TGCAGCGTTCTAGGTGGAGAAAAACTGTTTTTT.